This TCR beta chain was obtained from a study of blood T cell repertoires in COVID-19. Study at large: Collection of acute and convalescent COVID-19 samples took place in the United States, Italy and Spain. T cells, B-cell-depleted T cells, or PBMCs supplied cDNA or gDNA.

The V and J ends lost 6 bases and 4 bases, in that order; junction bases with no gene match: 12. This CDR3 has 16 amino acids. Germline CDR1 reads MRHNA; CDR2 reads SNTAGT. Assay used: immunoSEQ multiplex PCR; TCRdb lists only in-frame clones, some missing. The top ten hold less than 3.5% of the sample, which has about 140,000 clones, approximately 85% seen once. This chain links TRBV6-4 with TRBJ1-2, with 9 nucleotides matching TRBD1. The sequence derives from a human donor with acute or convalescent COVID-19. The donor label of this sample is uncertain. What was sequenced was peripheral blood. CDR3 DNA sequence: TGTGCCAGCAGCCTCGGGACAGGGTTGAGTAGCTATGGCTACACCTTC. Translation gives CASSLGTGLSSYGYTF.